One sample yielded the 30 T cell receptor beta chains listed below, sequenced in a study of T cells after yellow fever vaccination. TCRdb analysed the 5' RACE reads with MiXCR anew, one entry per CDR3 protein. The sample lists more than 450,000 distinct CDR3 sequences, 21% seen once, with about a sixth in the top ten. Here the sequenced sample was PBMCs, taken about 21 days after the first yellow fever vaccination. The receptors here all came from a man aged 18 to 30 who received the YFV17D yellow fever vaccine.

This rearrangement joins TRBV10-3 to TRBJ2-1; 11 bases are shared with TRBD1. The CDR3 spans 15 residues. J was trimmed by 7 bases and V by 3 bases; bases with no gene match: 5. Germline V gene lookup returns CDR1 ENHRY and CDR2 SYGVKD. The CDR3 reads CAISEPDRGRNEQFF. The CDR3 region has the DNA TGTGCCATCAGTGAACCGGACAGGGGGCGTAATGAGCAGTTCTTC.

A single count supports this clonotype. V and J are TRBV5-6 and TRBJ2-3; no reliable D call. The V and J ends lost 4 bases and 2 bases respectively, with 14 bases between them. CDR3 length: 15 residues. CDR1 and CDR2 (germline): SGHDT, YYEEEE. CDR3 in DNA: TGTGCCAGCAGCCCATCGTTACGATCCACAGATACGCAGTATTTT. Translated, it gives CASSPSLRSTDTQYF. Combining the CDR3 with reference TRBV5-6 and TRBJ2-3 gives the whole variable domain DAGVTQSPTHLIKTRGQQVTLRCSPKSGHDTVSWYQQALGQGPQFIFQYYEEEERQRGNFPDRFSGHQFPNYSSELNVNALLLGDSALYLCASSPSLRSTDTQYFGPGTRLTVL.

J is TRBJ2-3 and V is TRBV6-5, with D perhaps assigned TRBD1 or TRBD2 (5 bases each). Germline lookup yields CDR1 MNHEY and CDR2 SVGAGI. This CDR3 contains 17 residues. The V end lost 4 bases, the J end lost 1 base, and 18 bases lay between the germline ends. The DNA for the CDR3 is TGTGCCAGCAGTTCCAGGGACCAACTCTTCCGCACAGATACGCAGTATTTT. It encodes CASSSRDQLFRTDTQYF.

The chain couples TRBV5-1 to TRBJ1-1, with a possible D match to TRBD1 (5 bases). The CDR3 consists of 14 residues. Looked up from germline, CDR1 is SGHRS and CDR2 is YFSETQ. V lost 2 bases, J lost 5 bases, and 13 bases lay in between. The CDR3 DNA reads TGCGCCAGCAGCTTATCGGCGGGGGGGACTGAAGCTTTCTTT. It yields the protein CASSLSAGGTEAFF.

V usage is TRBV7-8 and J usage is TRBJ2-6, with no clear D. The V end lost 5 bases, the J end lost 0 bases, and 8 bases lay between the germline ends. CDR1 SGHVS and CDR2 FQNEAQ come from the germline V gene. The CDR3 contains 15 residues. CDR3 nucleotides: TGTGCCAGCAGCCAACGTAGCTCTGGGGCCAACGTCCTGACTTTC. It codes for CASSQRSSGANVLTF.

This clonotype was observed a few times. The chain carries TRBV3-1 and TRBJ2-2; the D gene is possibly TRBD1 (5 bases). The CDR3 consists of 16 residues. V lost 6 bases, J lost 2 bases, and 16 bases lay in between. CDR1 and CDR2 (germline): LGHDT, YNNKEL (reference sequence). In DNA form, the CDR3 reads TGTGCCAGCAGTTTTACTCCAGGGCACAACACCGGGGAGCTGTTTTTT. Its protein is CASSFTPGHNTGELFF.

Only a few counts were recorded for this clonotype. V usage is TRBV7-2 and J usage is TRBJ2-2; 7 positions match TRBD2. CDR1 is SGHTA, CDR2 FQGNSA, per germline. This CDR3 region has 16 residues. Unmatched junction bases numbered 7, after V lost 6 bases and J lost 0 bases. The CDR3 DNA sequence: TGTGCCAGCAGTTTAACGGGGGGTACGAACACCGGGGAGCTGTTTTTT. Translation: CASSLTGGTNTGELFF.

The V and J genes are TRBV4-1 and TRBJ1-2; 8 positions agree with TRBD1. V lost 3 bases, J lost 2 bases, and 5 bases stayed unmatched. Germline V gives CDR1 MGHRA, CDR2 YSYEKL. The CDR3 is 15 residues long. The CDR3 loop is CASSHTTGENYGYTF. The CDR3 region has the DNA TGCGCCAGCAGCCACACGACAGGGGAGAACTATGGCTACACCTTC.

The table lists this clonotype with a few counts. The J gene is TRBJ2-3, the V gene TRBV3-1; 11 bases agree with TRBD2. Trimming at V came to 2 bases and at J to 9 bases, leaving 7 bases not matched to a gene. Per germline, CDR1 LGHDT and CDR2 YNNKEL (reference sequence). The CDR3 sequence is 15 residues long. CDR3 nucleotides: TGTGCCAGCAGCCAAATAGCGGGGGGGTTCACGACGCAGTATTTT. This sequence encodes CASSQIAGGFTTQYF.

The rearrangement joins TRBV5-1 to TRBJ1-1, with D hard to call. The CDR3 consists of 15 residues. V dropped 2 bases and J dropped 1 base, with 12 bases sitting between them. Germline V lookup: CDR1 SGHRS, CDR2 YFSETQ. Here the CDR3 DNA reads TGCGCCAGCAGCTTCTGGACTGGACCGAACACTGAAGCTTTCTTT. Its protein is CASSFWTGPNTEAFF.

This clonotype was detected a few times. The chain is built from TRBV9 and TRBJ2-7, with D perhaps TRBD1 (5 bases). Germline values: CDR1 SGDLS, CDR2 YYNGEE. The CDR3 extends over 15 amino acids. Deletions cut 3 bases from V and 2 bases from J, with 15 bases between. The CDR3 bases are TGTGCCAGCAGCGAAGGTGCAGGGTTTCCCTACGAGCAGTACTTC. It codes for CASSEGAGFPYEQYF.

The V call is TRBV20-1, the J call TRBJ1-2, with D unclear. This CDR3 has 13 amino acids. The V end lost 0 bases, the J end lost 3 bases, and 8 bases lay between the germline ends. Germline CDR1 reads DFQATT; CDR2 reads SNEGSKA (reference sequence). The CDR3 reads CSARDVTYYGYTF. The CDR3, as DNA: TGCAGTGCTAGAGACGTGACCTACTATGGCTACACCTTC.

The chain joins TRBV2 to TRBJ1-4; 9 nucleotides line up with TRBD1. This CDR3 spans 14 amino acids. V lost 8 bases, J lost 5 bases, and 6 bases stayed unmatched. CDR1 is SNHLY, CDR2 FYNNEI, per germline. The CDR3, as DNA: TGTGCCAGCTGGGGGACAGGGAAGAATGAAAAACTGTTTTTT. Translating it yields CASWGTGKNEKLFF. The full variable domain, completed using reference TRBV2 and TRBJ1-4, is EPEVTQTPSHQVTQMGQEVILRCVPISNHLYFYWYRQILGQKVEFLVSFYNNEISEKSEIFDDQFSVERPDGSNFTLKIRSTKLEDSAMYFCASWGTGKNEKLFFGSGTQLSVL.

There are many counts of this clonotype. The J gene is TRBJ2-5, the V gene TRBV25-1; D remains ambiguous. Germline lookup yields CDR1 MGHDK and CDR2 SYGVNS. The CDR3 has 13 residues. Trimming removed 6 bases at V and 4 bases at J, with 12 bases between. CDR3: CASREEVLETQYF. For the CDR3, the DNA is TGTGCCAGCAGAGAAGAGGTGTTAGAGACCCAGTACTTC. The full variable domain, rest sourced from reference TRBV25-1 and TRBJ2-5, is EADIYQTPRYLVIGTGKKITLECSQTMGHDKMYWYQQDPGMELHLIHYSYGVNSTEKGDLSSESTVSRIRTEHFPLTLESARPSHTSQYLCASREEVLETQYFGPGTRLLVL.

This chain links TRBV19 with TRBJ1-4; D unclear. CDR1 LNHDA and CDR2 SQIVND come from the germline V gene (reference sequence). V gave up 7 bases and J gave up 8 bases, with 14 bases separating them. The CDR3 spans 13 residues. The CDR3 loop reads CASKSQEKEKLFF. The CDR3 bases are TGTGCCAGTAAATCCCAGGAGAAGGAAAAACTGTTTTTT. The entire variable domain, with the rest obtained from reference TRBV19 and TRBJ1-4, is as follows: DGGITQSPKYLFRKEGQNVTLSCEQNLNHDAMYWYRQDPGQGLRLIYYSQIVNDFQKGDIAEGYSVSREKKESFPLTVTSAQKNPTAFYLCASKSQEKEKLFFGSGTQLSVL.

The chain is built from TRBV7-3 and TRBJ2-2; TRBD1 agrees at 7 bases. Trimming cost V 5 bases and J 7 bases; bases outside gene matches: 7. Germline values: CDR1 SGHTA, CDR2 FQGTGA. CDR3 size: 14 residues. CDR3 DNA: TGTGCCAGCAGCCCCTCCGGACAGGTCGGGGAGCTGTTTTTT. Encoded protein: CASSPSGQVGELFF. Combining the CDR3 with reference TRBV7-3 and TRBJ2-2 gives the whole variable domain GAGVSQTPSNKVTEKGKYVELRCDPISGHTALYWYRQSLGQGPEFLIYFQGTGAADDSGLPNDRFFAVRPEGSVSTLKIQRTERGDSAVYLCASSPSGQVGELFFGEGSRLTVL.

This clonotype appeared a few times. The chain joins TRBV3-1 to TRBJ1-2; D is uncertain. The CDR3 is 14 residues long. Germline lookup yields CDR1 LGHDT and CDR2 YNNKEL (reference sequence). The ends were cut back, 0 bases at V and 2 bases at J, with 7 bases in the middle. CDR3 nucleotides: TGTGCCAGCAGCCAAGATGAAGAGAACTATGGCTACACCTTC. Encoded protein: CASSQDEENYGYTF.

CDR3 DNA sequence: TGTGCCAGCAGTTACAGGGACGGAGGCAATGAGCAGTTCTTC. Translating gives CASSYRDGGNEQFF. J is TRBJ2-1 and V is TRBV6-5; perhaps D is TRBD1 or TRBD2 (5 bases each). Trimming removed 2 bases from V and 6 bases from J, with 11 bases in between. The germline CDR1 and CDR2 sequences are MNHEY and SVGAGI. This CDR3 region has 14 residues.

V and J are TRBV20-1 and TRBJ1-2; D may be TRBD1 (5 bases). Germline lookup yields CDR1 DFQATT and CDR2 SNEGSKA (reference sequence). This CDR3 contains 14 residues. V dropped 0 bases and J dropped 7 bases, with 15 bases sitting between them. The CDR3 region is CSARDPQGWPGYTF. The CDR3 DNA reads TGCAGTGCTAGAGATCCGCAGGGCTGGCCTGGCTACACCTTC.

The CDR3 loop is CASRGTGTYEQYF. CDR3 coding DNA: TGTGCCAGCAGGGGCACAGGGACCTACGAGCAGTACTTC. V usage is TRBV6-1 and J usage is TRBJ2-7, with a weak D call TRBD1 (6 bases). Germline loops: CDR1 MNHNS, CDR2 SASEGT. The CDR3 extends over 13 amino acids. V lost 6 bases and J 2 bases, leaving 11 bases between the germline ends.

The chain carries TRBV7-6 and TRBJ1-4; no clear D. Deletions cut 1 base from V and 8 bases from J, with 11 bases between. The CDR3 runs 14 residues. CDR1 SGHVS and CDR2 FNYEAQ come from the germline V gene. Here the CDR3 DNA reads TGTGCCAGCAGCTTAGGCGGGGAAGGAGAAAAACTGTTTTTT. Its protein product is CASSLGGEGEKLFF.

The chain joins TRBV4-3 to TRBJ2-2, with 11 bases that match TRBD2. V dropped 4 bases and J dropped 4; count of bases not matched to a gene: 11. This CDR3 is 18 amino acids long. Germline CDR1 and CDR2: LGHNA and YSLEER. CDR3 in amino acids: CASSRLIGLAGPTGELFF. In DNA form, the CDR3 reads TGCGCCAGCAGCCGATTAATTGGACTAGCGGGTCCCACCGGGGAGCTGTTTTTT.

The chain recombines TRBV11-2 with TRBJ2-7; D is unresolved. Germline V gene data show CDR1 as SGHAT and CDR2 as FQNNGV. With 1 base removed from V and 5 bases from J, the gap between germline ends came to 3 bases. CDR3 length: 11 amino acids. The CDR3 region has the DNA TGTGCCAGCAGCTTAGCCCACGAGCAGTACTTC. Its translation: CASSLAHEQYF. The full variable domain, rest sourced from reference TRBV11-2 and TRBJ2-7, is EAGVAQSPRYKIIEKRQSVAFWCNPISGHATLYWYQQILGQGPKLLIQFQNNGVVDDSQLPKDRFSAERLKGVDSTLKIQPAKLEDSAVYLCASSLAHEQYFGPGTRLTVT.

This clonotype was detected a few times. The rearrangement links TRBV24-1 to TRBJ2-3, with 7 bases aligning to TRBD1. Germline V CDR1 and CDR2: KGHDR, SFDVKD. V shed 1 base, J shed 5 bases, and the junction held 8 bases outside the gene matches. This CDR3 region has 16 residues. The CDR3 sequence: CATSDFGQAVGDTQYF. CDR3 DNA: TGTGCCACCAGTGATTTCGGACAGGCTGTGGGAGATACGCAGTATTTT.

The chain combines TRBV7-6 with TRBJ2-7, with D perhaps matching TRBD2 (6 bases). Germline-derived CDR1 and CDR2 are SGHVS and FNYEAQ. The V and J ends lost 1 base and 2 bases respectively, with 9 bases between them. The CDR3 covers 14 residues. DNA for the CDR3: TGTGCCAGCAGCTTAGGGGGGGAAGCCTACGAGCAGTACTTC. It is translated as CASSLGGEAYEQYF.

The J gene is TRBJ2-5, the V gene TRBV7-9, with 8 bases identical to TRBD2. Germline values: CDR1 SEHNR, CDR2 FQNEAQ (reference sequence). The trim removed 7 bases at V and 1 base at J, leaving 14 bases unmatched. The CDR3 runs to 17 residues. The CDR3 sequence is CASTPFGSGGLQETQYF. In DNA, the CDR3 is TGTGCCAGCACCCCCTTCGGGAGCGGGGGCCTCCAAGAGACCCAGTACTTC.

This chain joins TRBV7-9 and TRBJ2-2; TRBD2 might be the D (6 bases). CDR1 and CDR2 from the germline V gene are SEHNR and FQNEAQ (reference sequence). CDR3 length: 17 amino acids. The V end lost 5 bases, the J end lost 4 bases, and 20 bases lay between the germline ends. In nucleotides, the CDR3 is TGTGCCAGCAGCCCCGCTAAACGCGGGGCGACCACCGGGGAGCTGTTTTTT. Translation: CASSPAKRGATTGELFF.

The V and J genes are TRBV24-1 and TRBJ2-5; 12 bases map to TRBD1. Per the germline V gene, CDR1 is KGHDR and CDR2 is SFDVKD. V lost 4 bases to trimming and J lost 5 bases; unmatched junction nucleotides: 7. The CDR3 has 16 residues. The CDR3 region has the DNA TGTGCCACCAGTGACCCCGGGACAGGGGGCCTGGAGACCCAGTACTTC. It is translated as CATSDPGTGGLETQYF.

This clonotype was detected only a few times. For the CDR3, the DNA is TGTGCCAGCAGCCAACATACCTGGGGGATCTATGGCTACACCTTC. It specifies CASSQHTWGIYGYTF. The V gene is TRBV3-1, the J gene TRBJ1-2; tentative D call: TRBD1 (5 bases). The CDR3 has 15 residues. Germline CDR1 LGHDT, CDR2 YNNKEL (reference sequence). Trimming took 2 bases from V and 4 from J, leaving 14 bases between them.

This clonotype was recorded a few times. The chain couples TRBV6-6 to TRBJ2-3, with D unresolved. The CDR3 is made up of 12 amino acids. V was pared by 6 bases and J by 8 bases, with 12 bases between. Germline loops: CDR1 MNHNY, CDR2 SVGAGI (reference sequence). The CDR3 here is CASSTKKATQYF. The CDR3 DNA sequence: TGTGCCAGCAGCACAAAAAAGGCTACGCAGTATTTT.